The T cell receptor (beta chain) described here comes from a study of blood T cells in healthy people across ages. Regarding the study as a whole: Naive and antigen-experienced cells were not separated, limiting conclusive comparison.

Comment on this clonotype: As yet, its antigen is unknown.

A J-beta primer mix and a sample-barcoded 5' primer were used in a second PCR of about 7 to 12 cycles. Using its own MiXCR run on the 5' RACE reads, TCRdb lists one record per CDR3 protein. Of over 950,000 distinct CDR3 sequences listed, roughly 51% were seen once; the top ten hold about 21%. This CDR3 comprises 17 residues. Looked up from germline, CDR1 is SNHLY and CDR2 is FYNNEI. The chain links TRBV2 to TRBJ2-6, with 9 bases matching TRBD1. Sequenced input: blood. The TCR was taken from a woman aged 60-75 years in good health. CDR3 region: CNQNGTGSPTGANVLTF. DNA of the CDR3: TGTAATCAAAACGGGACAGGGAGCCCGACTGGGGCCAACGTCCTGACTTTC.